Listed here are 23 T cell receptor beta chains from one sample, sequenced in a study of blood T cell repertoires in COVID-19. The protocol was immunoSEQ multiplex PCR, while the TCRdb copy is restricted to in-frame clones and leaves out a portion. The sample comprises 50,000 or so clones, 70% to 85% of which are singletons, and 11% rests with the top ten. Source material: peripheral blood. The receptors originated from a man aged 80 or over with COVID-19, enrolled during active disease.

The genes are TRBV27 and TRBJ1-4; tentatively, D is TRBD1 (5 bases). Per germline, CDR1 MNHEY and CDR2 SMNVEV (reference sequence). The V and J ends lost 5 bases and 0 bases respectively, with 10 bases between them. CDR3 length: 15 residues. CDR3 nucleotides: TGTGCCAGCAGTCCCACAGGAGCAACTAATGAAAAACTGTTTTTT. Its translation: CASSPTGATNEKLFF.

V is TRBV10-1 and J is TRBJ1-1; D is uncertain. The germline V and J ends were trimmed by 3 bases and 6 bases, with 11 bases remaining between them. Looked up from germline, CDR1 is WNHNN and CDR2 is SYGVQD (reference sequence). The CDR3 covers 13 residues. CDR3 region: CASSEARDAEAFF. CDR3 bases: TGCGCCAGCAGTGAAGCCCGAGATGCTGAAGCTTTCTTT.

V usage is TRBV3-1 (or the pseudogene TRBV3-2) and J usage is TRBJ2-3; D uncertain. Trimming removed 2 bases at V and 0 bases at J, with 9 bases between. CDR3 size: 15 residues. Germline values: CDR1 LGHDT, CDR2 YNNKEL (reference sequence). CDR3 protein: CASSQNIPSTDTQYF. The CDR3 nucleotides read TGTGCCAGCAGCCAAAACATCCCCAGCACAGATACGCAGTATTTT.

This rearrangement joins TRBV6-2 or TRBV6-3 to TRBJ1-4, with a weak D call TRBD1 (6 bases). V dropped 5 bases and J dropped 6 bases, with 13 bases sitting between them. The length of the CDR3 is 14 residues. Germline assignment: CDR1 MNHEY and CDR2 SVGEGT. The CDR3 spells CASSPTGTDEKLFF. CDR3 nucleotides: TGTGCCAGCAGTCCGACAGGTACGGATGAAAAACTGTTTTTT.

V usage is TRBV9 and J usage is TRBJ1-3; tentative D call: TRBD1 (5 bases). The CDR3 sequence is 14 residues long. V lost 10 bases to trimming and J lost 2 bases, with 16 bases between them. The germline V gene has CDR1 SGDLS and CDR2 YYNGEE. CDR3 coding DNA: TGTGCCTGCGGTGAACAGGAAACTGGAAACACCATATATTTT. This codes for CACGEQETGNTIYF.

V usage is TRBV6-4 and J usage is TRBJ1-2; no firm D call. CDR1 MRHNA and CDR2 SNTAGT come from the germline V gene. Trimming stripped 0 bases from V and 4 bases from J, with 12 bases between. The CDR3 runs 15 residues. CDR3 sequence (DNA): TGTGCCAGCAGTGACTCTTCCGCAGGAACCTATGGCTACACCTTC. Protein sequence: CASSDSSAGTYGYTF.

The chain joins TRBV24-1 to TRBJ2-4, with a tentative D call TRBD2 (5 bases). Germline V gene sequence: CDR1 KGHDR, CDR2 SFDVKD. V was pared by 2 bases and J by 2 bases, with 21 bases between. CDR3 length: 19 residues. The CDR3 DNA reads TGTGCCACCAGTGATTCGGCCCGGCGGGCAGTCGTAACCAAAAACATTCAGTACTTC. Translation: CATSDSARRAVVTKNIQYF.

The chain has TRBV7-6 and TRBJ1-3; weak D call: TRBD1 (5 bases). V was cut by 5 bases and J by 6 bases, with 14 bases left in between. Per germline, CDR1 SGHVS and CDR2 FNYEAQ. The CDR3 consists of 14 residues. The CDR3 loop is CASSPLVGENTIYF. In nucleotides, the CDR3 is TGTGCCAGCAGCCCTCTGGTAGGGGAAAACACCATATATTTT.

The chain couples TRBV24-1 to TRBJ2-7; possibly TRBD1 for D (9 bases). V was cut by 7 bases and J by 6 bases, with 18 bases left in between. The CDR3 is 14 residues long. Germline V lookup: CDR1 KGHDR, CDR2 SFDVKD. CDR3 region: CATRGGTGTSEQYF. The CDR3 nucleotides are TGTGCCACCAGGGGAGGGACAGGGACTAGCGAGCAGTACTTC.

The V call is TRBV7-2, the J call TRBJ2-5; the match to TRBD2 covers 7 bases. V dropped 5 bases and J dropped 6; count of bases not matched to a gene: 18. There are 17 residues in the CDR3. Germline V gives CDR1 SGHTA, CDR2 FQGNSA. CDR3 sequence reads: CASSVPPGTTFGQTQYF. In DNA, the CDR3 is TGTGCCAGCAGCGTCCCCCCCGGGACTACCTTTGGTCAGACCCAGTACTTC.

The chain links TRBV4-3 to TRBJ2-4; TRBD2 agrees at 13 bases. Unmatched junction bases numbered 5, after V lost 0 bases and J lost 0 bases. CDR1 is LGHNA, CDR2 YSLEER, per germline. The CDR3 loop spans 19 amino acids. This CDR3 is CASSQERLAGGLAKNIQYF. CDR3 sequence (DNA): TGCGCCAGCAGCCAAGAGCGACTAGCGGGGGGCCTAGCCAAAAACATTCAGTACTTC.

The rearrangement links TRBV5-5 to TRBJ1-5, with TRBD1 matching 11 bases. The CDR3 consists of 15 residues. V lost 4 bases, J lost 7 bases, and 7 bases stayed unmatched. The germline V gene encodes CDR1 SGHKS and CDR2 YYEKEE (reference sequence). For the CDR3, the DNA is TGTGCCAGCAGCCTTCCCGGGACAGGGGGACAGCCCCAGCATTTT. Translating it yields CASSLPGTGGQPQHF.

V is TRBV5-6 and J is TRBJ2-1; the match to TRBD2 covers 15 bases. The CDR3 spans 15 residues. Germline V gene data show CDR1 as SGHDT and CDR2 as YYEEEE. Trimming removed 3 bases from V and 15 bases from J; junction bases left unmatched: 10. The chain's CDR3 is CASSSGTSGGLVSFF. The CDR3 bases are TGTGCCAGCAGCTCCGGGACTAGCGGGGGGCTAGTTTCGTTCTTC.

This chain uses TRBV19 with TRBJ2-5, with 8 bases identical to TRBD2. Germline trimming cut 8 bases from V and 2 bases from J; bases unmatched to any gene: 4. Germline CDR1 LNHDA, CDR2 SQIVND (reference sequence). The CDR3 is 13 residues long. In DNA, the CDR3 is TGTGCCAGTGCGGGGGGATGGCAAGAGACCCAGTACTTC. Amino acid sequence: CASAGGWQETQYF.

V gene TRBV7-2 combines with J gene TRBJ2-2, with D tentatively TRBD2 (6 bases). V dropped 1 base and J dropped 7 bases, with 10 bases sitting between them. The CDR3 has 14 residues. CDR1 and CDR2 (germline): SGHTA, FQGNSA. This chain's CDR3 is CASSLGGVGGELFF. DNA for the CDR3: TGTGCCAGCAGCTTAGGGGGGGTTGGCGGGGAGCTGTTTTTT. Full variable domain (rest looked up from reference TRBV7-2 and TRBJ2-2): GAGVSQSPSNKVTEKGKDVELRCDPISGHTALYWYRQSLGQGLEFLIYFQGNSAPDKSGLPSDRFSAERTGGSVSTLTIQRTQQEDSAVYLCASSLGGVGGELFFGEGSRLTVL.

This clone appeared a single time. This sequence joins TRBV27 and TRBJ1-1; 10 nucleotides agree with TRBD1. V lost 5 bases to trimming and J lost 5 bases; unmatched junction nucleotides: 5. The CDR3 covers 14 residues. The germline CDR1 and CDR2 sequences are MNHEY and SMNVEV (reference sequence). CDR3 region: CASSLRQGATEAFF. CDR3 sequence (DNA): TGTGCCAGCAGTCTCCGACAGGGGGCAACTGAAGCTTTCTTT.

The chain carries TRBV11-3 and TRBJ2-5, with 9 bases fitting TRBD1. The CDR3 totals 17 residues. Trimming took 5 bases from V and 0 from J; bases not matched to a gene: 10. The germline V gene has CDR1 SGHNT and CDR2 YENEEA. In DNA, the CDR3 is TGTGCCAGCAGCCTGGGACAGGGTTTATCGTACCAAGAGACCCAGTACTTC. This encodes CASSLGQGLSYQETQYF. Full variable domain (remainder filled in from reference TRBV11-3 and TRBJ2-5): EAGVVQSPRYKIIEKKQPVAFWCNPISGHNTLYWYLQNLGQGPELLIRYENEEAVDDSQLPKDRFSAERLKGVDSTLKIQPAELGDSAVYLCASSLGQGLSYQETQYFGPGTRLLVL.

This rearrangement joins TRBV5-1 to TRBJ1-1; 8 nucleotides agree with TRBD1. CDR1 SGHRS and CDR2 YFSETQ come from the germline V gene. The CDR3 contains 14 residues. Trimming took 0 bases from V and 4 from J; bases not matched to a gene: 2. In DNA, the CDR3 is TGCGCCAGCAGCTTGGCCACAGGGGGCACTGAAGCTTTCTTT. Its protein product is CASSLATGGTEAFF.

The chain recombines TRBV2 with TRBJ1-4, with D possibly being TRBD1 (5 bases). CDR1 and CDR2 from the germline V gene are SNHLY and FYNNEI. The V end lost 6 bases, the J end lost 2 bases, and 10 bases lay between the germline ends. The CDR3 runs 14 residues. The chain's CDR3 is CASRPGGTNEKLFF. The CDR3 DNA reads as TGTGCCAGCAGACCCGGGGGGACTAATGAAAAACTGTTTTTT.

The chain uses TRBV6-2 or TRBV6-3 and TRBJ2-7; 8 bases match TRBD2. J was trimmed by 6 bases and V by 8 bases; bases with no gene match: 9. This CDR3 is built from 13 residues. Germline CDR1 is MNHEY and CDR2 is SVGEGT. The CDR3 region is CASRSSGGGEQYV. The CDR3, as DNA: TGTGCCAGCCGTTCGTCGGGGGGGGGCGAGCAGTACGTC.

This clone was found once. CDR3 coding DNA: TGTGCCAGCAGCCCCAGACGACAGAACCTTTACAATGAGCAGTTCTTC. Protein product: CASSPRRQNLYNEQFF. The rearrangement uses TRBV9 and TRBJ2-1, with D tentatively TRBD1 (5 bases). Germline V CDR1 and CDR2: SGDLS, YYNGEE. Between the trimmed V and J ends, which lost 4 bases and 4 bases, there was a span of 18 bases. There are 16 residues in the CDR3.

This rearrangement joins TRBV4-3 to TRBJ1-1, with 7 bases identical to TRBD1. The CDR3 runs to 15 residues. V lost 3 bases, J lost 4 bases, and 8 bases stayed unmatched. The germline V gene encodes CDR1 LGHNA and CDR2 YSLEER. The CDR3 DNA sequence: TGCGCCAGCAGCCACTTAACAGGGGTCGGCACTGAAGCTTTCTTT. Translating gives CASSHLTGVGTEAFF.

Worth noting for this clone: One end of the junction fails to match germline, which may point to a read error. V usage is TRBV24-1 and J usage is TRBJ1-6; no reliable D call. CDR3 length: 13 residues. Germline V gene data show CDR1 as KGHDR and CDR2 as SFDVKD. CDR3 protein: CATSDRYNSPLHF. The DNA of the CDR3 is TGTGCCACCAGTGATCGGTATAATTCCCCCCTCCACTTT.